This T cell receptor (beta chain) was profiled in a study of a mutant IDH1 vaccine in newly diagnosed glioma. Study information: An approximately 60% male, approximately 38% female split and a mean age of about 43 years characterized treated patients.

The assay was immunoSEQ multiplex PCR, and TCRdb's table has in-frame clones only and misses some. The sample contains 90,000 to 100,000 clones, nearly 90% of which appear only once. The time point: week 47, end of study. The content of each vaccine dose was 300 ug of mutant IDH1 20-mer peptide, and topical imiquimod accompanied it. The germline CDR1 and CDR2 sequences are SGHDN and FVKESK. V shed 8 bases and J shed 3 bases, with 11 bases lying between them. The CDR3 length is 13 residues. This clone came up once. Its antigen is as yet unknown. The rearrangement uses TRBV14 and TRBJ1-5, with TRBD1 as a possible D gene (6 bases). The receptor comes from a woman aged 45-59 years with glioma. The sample in question was PBMCs, obtained from a glioma patient whose treatment included an IDH1 peptide vaccine. CDR3 loop: CASLTGINQPQHF. As DNA, the CDR3 is TGTGCCAGCCTAACAGGGATCAATCAGCCCCAGCATTTT.